This T cell receptor beta chain was obtained from a study of T cells in Graves' hyperthyroidism and ophthalmopathy. Subjects with ophthalmopathy showed a Clinical Activity Score no lower than 3, a NOSPECS grade no lower than 4, and a duration shorter than 3 months. The diagnostic basis comprised clinical symptoms, serum thyroxine and TRAb, thyroid ultrasound and orbital computed tomography. It was 8.5 to 10 ml of fresh peripheral blood that supplied the PBMCs. Notes on the study in general: The model made its ophthalmopathy prediction, and onset followed a median around six months later.

The CDR3 totals 14 residues. Per germline, CDR1 LNHDA and CDR2 SQIVND (reference sequence). Trimming pared 3 bases from V and 5 bases from J, leaving 10 bases between. RNA transcripts provided the source from which TCR beta CDR3 regions were amplified. The TCR CDR3 was amplified in a first-round RT-PCR using the HTBI primer set. TCRdb fed the multiplex PCR reads into MiXCR, producing one record per CDR3 protein. Among a few hundred thousand distinct CDR3 sequences listed, 15% to 20% were seen once. Turning to this clonotype: Its cognate antigen is unknown.

This chain links TRBV19 with TRBJ1-4, with a possible D match to TRBD1 (5 bases). The specimen was blood. The source of this sequence is a woman in her 30s with Graves' ophthalmopathy. Here the CDR3 DNA reads TGTGCCAGTAGTATGAAGGGGTTAAATGAAAAACTGTTTTTT. Protein sequence: CASSMKGLNEKLFF. The full variable domain, completed using reference TRBV19 and TRBJ1-4, is DGGITQSPKYLFRKEGQNVTLSCEQNLNHDAMYWYRQDPGQGLRLIYYSQIVNDFQKGDIAEGYSVSREKKESFPLTVTSAQKNPTAFYLCASSMKGLNEKLFFGSGTQLSVL.